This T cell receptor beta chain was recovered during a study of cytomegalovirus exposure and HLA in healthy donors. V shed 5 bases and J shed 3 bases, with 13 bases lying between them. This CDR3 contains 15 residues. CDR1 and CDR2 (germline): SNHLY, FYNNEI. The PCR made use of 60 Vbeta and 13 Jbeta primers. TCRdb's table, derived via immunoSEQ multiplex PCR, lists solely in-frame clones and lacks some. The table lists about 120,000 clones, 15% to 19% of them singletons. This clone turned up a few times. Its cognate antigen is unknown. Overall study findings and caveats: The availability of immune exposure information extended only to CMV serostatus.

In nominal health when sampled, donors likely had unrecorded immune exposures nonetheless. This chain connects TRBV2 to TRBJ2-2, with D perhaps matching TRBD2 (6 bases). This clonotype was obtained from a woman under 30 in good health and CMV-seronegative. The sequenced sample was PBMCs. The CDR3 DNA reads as TGTGCCAGCAGTCAATCGGGACTCTACACCGGGGAGCTGTTTTTT. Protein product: CASSQSGLYTGELFF.